This T cell receptor (beta chain) was identified in a study of Graves' ophthalmopathy and Graves' hyperthyroidism. Amplification targeted the TCR beta CDR3 regions, with RNA transcripts as the source material. First-round RT-PCR with HTBI primers preceded a second-round multiplex PCR. MiXCR, applied by TCRdb to the multiplex PCR reads, yields one record per CDR3 protein. This repertoire shows fewer than 600,000 distinct CDR3 sequences, about 15% found once; its top ten account for 9.8%. In this sample, this clonotype turned up many times. No antigen is known for it. Study-wide results and limits: Blood shared most expanded thyroid clonotypes above 0.001 frequency.

The receptor was isolated from a woman in her twenties or thirties with Graves' ophthalmopathy. The sample taken for sequencing was blood.

CDR3 nucleotides: TGCGCCAGCAGCATCTCTACAGGGGTGCGGACCTACGAGCAGTACTTC. It yields the protein CASSISTGVRTYEQYF. This chain links TRBV5-1 with TRBJ2-7; TRBD1 matches at 7 bases. With V trimmed by 4 bases and J by 2 bases, 12 bases remained unmatched. The CDR3 has 16 amino acids. Germline V gives CDR1 SGHRS, CDR2 YFSETQ.